Below, 4 T cell receptor beta chains from the same sample are listed, as sequenced in a study of OX40 agonist ivuxolimab in advanced cancers. Sequencing used immunoSEQ multiplex PCR; TCRdb keeps in-frame clones, though not all of them. The table lists 55,000 to 65,000 clones, around 92% of them singletons, with roughly 21% in the top ten. The starting material was CD4+ or CD8+ T cells sorted from blood, obtained in a trial of the OX40 agonist ivuxolimab. Every receptor here comes from an adult with an advanced solid tumor such as melanoma, head and neck, liver or kidney cancer.

The rearrangement uses TRBV6-5 and TRBJ1-5; 8 nucleotides line up with TRBD1. Losses at the gene ends were 4 bases for V and 3 bases for J; bases not matched to a gene: 2. This CDR3 comprises 14 residues. Germline V CDR1 and CDR2: MNHEY, SVGAGI. The CDR3 sequence is CASSLGQVNQPQHF. For the CDR3, the DNA is TGTGCCAGCAGTTTGGGACAGGTCAATCAGCCCCAGCATTTT.

The chain couples TRBV5-1 to TRBJ2-3; D uncertain. The germline gives CDR1 SGHRS, CDR2 YFSETQ. The CDR3 is made up of 14 amino acids. Trimming took off 4 bases at V and 3 bases at J, with 12 bases between the two ends. The CDR3 sequence: CASSLSLQTDTQYF. Written as DNA, the CDR3 is TGCGCCAGCAGCCTAAGCCTGCAGACAGATACGCAGTATTTT.

The chain uses TRBV6-5 and TRBJ1-2; TRBD1 agrees at 7 bases. Germline V gene sequence: CDR1 MNHEY, CDR2 SVGAGI. The CDR3 sequence is 15 residues long. The V segment lost 5 bases and the J segment 8 bases; nucleotides outside the gene matches: 14. The CDR3 reads CASSRSVEGAGGYTF. DNA for the CDR3: TGTGCCAGCAGTCGTAGTGTGGAGGGGGCTGGAGGCTACACCTTC.

J is TRBJ2-1 and V is TRBV18; D tentatively fits TRBD1 or TRBD2 (5 bases each). Trimming took off 2 bases at V and 2 bases at J, with 22 bases between the two ends. This CDR3 is 19 amino acids long. Germline V lookup: CDR1 KGHSH, CDR2 LQKENI. The CDR3: CASSPTKGSGALAYNEQFF. The DNA of the CDR3 is TGTGCCAGCTCACCAACCAAAGGGAGTGGGGCGCTCGCCTACAATGAGCAGTTCTTC.